This TCR beta chain originates from a study of cytomegalovirus exposure and HLA in healthy donors. CDR3 length equals 13 residues. V shed 8 bases and J shed 1 base, with 11 bases lying between them. CDR1 MNHNS and CDR2 SASEGT come from the germline V gene. General observations from the study: A further, later analysis showed that HLA-associated TCR beta chains (compared with equally common others) were more clonally expanded. TCR beta V segments were, for the most part, productive about 87% or about 30% of the time in an earlier analysis. Associated with cytomegalovirus, according to the listing, were approximately 160 TCR beta chains. In a later analysis, TCR association rates varied by HLA locus: DRB1 most, HLA-C fewest.

In the case of this clone: The antigen remains unidentified.

Use of 60 Vbeta and 13 Jbeta primers characterized the PCR. Measured with immunoSEQ multiplex PCR; TCRdb has only the in-frame clones, and not every one. The sample contains about 260,000 clones, 80% to 90% of which appear only once. The sequenced sample was PBMCs. The TCR was taken from a woman aged 40-49 years in good health and CMV-seropositive. The chain carries TRBV6-1 and TRBJ1-2, with a weak D call TRBD1 (5 bases). The chain's CDR3 is CASCRGVNYGYTF. The CDR3 region has the DNA TGTGCCAGCTGCCGGGGGGTTAACTATGGCTACACCTTC.